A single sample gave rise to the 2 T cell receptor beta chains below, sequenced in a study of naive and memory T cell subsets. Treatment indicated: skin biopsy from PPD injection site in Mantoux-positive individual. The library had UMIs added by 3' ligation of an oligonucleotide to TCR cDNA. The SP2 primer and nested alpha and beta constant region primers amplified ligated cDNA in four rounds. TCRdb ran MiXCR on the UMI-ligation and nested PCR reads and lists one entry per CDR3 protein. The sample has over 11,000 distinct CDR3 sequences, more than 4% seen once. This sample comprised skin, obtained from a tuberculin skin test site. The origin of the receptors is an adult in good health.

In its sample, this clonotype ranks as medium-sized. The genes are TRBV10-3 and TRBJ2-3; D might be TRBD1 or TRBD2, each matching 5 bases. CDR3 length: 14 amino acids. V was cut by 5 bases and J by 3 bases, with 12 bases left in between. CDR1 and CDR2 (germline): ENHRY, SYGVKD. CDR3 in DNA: TGTGCCATCAGTACAGAGGGGTCTACAGATACGCAGTATTTT. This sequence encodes CAISTEGSTDTQYF.

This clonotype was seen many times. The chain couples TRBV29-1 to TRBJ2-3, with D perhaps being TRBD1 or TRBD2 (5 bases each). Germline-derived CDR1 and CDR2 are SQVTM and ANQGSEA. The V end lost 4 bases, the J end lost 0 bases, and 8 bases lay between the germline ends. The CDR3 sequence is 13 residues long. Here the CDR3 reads CSVGGASTDTQYF. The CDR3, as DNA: TGCAGCGTTGGAGGGGCGAGCACAGATACGCAGTATTTT.